This T cell receptor (beta chain) comes out of a study of CD8 T cells in ankylosing spondylitis. Study-level points and caveats: A motif of eight highly homologous TCR beta variants was seen as apparently characteristic of ankylosing spondylitis blood. Significant enrichment of disease-linked clones was reportedly seen in matched ankylosing spondylitis synovial fluid.

The CDR3 runs to 14 residues. The ends were cut back, 3 bases at V and 3 bases at J, with 8 bases in the middle. To note about this clonotype: Its specificity is not known.

MiXCR, run by TCRdb on the 5' RACE reads, gives a single entry per CDR3 protein. The data show hundreds of thousands of distinct CDR3 sequences, with about an eighth seen just once and approximately 6.2% held by the top ten. The V gene is TRBV12-3 or TRBV12-4, the J gene TRBJ2-2, with D unresolved. The clonotype originates from a male donor with ankylosing spondylitis. Specimen: blood, either unsorted or a sorted T cell fraction (not recorded which). The CDR3: CASSFGLHTGELFF. CDR3 DNA sequence: TGTGCCAGCAGTTTTGGGCTTCACACCGGGGAGCTGTTTTTT.